This TCR beta chain was identified during a study of beta chain features in type 1 diabetes. The study, taken as a whole, reports: Type 1 diabetes patients had TCRB CDR3s that were shorter (moderately but significantly so) in all four CD4+ subsets.

About this clone itself: Its antigen is unknown.

Germline CDR1 and CDR2: MNHNS and SASEGT. This CDR3 contains 15 residues. Trimming shortened V by 4 bases and J by 1 base, and 12 bases separated the two germline ends. The whole isolated RNA underwent reverse transcription, so sequencing captured expressed TCRB transcripts. Assay: immunoSEQ multiplex PCR; the TCRdb copy retains only in-frame clones and omits some. The sample consists of approximately 250,000 clones, approximately 10% of them appearing once. The purity of all sorted populations exceeded 98%. The sample consisted of naive CD4+ T cells from blood. The chain couples TRBV6-1 to TRBJ2-3, with D perhaps matching TRBD1 (6 bases). The clonotype was recovered from a man aged 30-40 years with type 1 diabetes. CDR3 DNA sequence: TGTGCCAGCAGTGTTATTCCAGGGGGCACAGATACGCAGTATTTT. As protein: CASSVIPGGTDTQYF.